The 7 T cell receptor beta chains given below trace back to one sample, sequenced in a study of blood T cell repertoires in COVID-19 (dated by TCRdb to about 2020). Library creation used the immunoSEQ multiplex PCR assay. TCRdb's version of the immuneACCESS table is confined to in-frame rearrangements and falls short of the full clone set. An unresolved V gene accounts for under half of the shortfall where checked; the remainder is of unknown origin. A total of about 68,000 clones appear in this sample, roughly 90% of them only once. The ten largest clonotypes hold just under 7.5% of the sample. The sequenced material came from peripheral blood. The receptors originated from a man aged 35 to 55 with COVID-19, enrolled during active disease.

The chain couples TRBV6-5 to TRBJ2-7, with 8 nucleotides matching TRBD1. Losses at the gene ends were 6 bases for V and 0 bases for J; bases not matched to a gene: 4. CDR3 length equals 14 residues. Germline V gives CDR1 MNHEY, CDR2 SVGAGI. CDR3: CASSLGQVSYEQYF. The CDR3 nucleotides are TGTGCCAGCAGCCTGGGACAGGTCTCCTACGAGCAGTACTTC.

The gene calls are TRBV4-1 and TRBJ2-5; 11 bases are shared with TRBD2. Trimming took 3 bases from V and 4 from J; bases not matched to a gene: 4. The germline V gene encodes CDR1 MGHRA and CDR2 YSYEKL. The CDR3 spans 15 residues. The chain's CDR3 is CASSQSLAGGETQYF. CDR3 nucleotide sequence: TGCGCCAGCAGCCAGTCCCTAGCGGGAGGAGAGACCCAGTACTTC.

About this clone: The same CDR3 is also encoded by other DNA sequences in this sample. This sequence joins TRBV3-1 (or the pseudogene TRBV3-2) and TRBJ2-5, with D possibly being TRBD2 (6 bases). With 4 bases removed from V and 2 bases from J, the gap between germline ends came to 11 bases. Germline V gene sequence: CDR1 LGHDT, CDR2 YNNKEL (reference sequence). The CDR3 totals 14 residues. The CDR3 here is CASSRPGLQETQYF. CDR3 DNA: TGTGCCAGCAGCCGGCCGGGACTGCAAGAGACCCAGTACTTC.

The rearrangement joins TRBV15 to TRBJ1-6; the D is unclear. Trimming removed 3 bases from V and 9 bases from J, with 9 bases in between. The CDR3 runs 13 residues. Germline CDR1 reads LNHNV; CDR2 reads YYDKDF (reference sequence). The CDR3 region has the DNA TGTGCCACCAGCAGGGAGCAACGTTCACCCCTCCACTTT. It is translated as CATSREQRSPLHF. The complete variable domain, with remaining parts taken from reference TRBV15 and TRBJ1-6, reads DAMVIQNPRYQVTQFGKPVTLSCSQTLNHNVMYWYQQKSSQAPKLLFHYYDKDFNNEADTPDNFQSRRPNTSFCFLDIRSPGLGDTAMYLCATSREQRSPLHFGNGTRLTVT.

This rearrangement joins TRBV6-5 to TRBJ2-1; D ambiguous. CDR1 and CDR2 from the germline V gene are MNHEY and SVGAGI. Trimming removed 10 bases from V and 5 bases from J, with 12 bases in between. The CDR3 is 12 residues long. The CDR3 nucleotides are TGTGCCACCTTACGACTTGACAATGAGCAGTTCTTC. This gives the protein CATLRLDNEQFF.

The rearrangement joins TRBV7-9 to TRBJ2-7; no clear D. Trimming removed 2 bases from V and 5 bases from J, with 10 bases in between. Germline V CDR1 and CDR2: SEHNR, FQNEAQ (reference sequence). This CDR3 contains 13 residues. CDR3 DNA: TGTGCCAGCAGCTTACCCTTTTCTCACGAGCAGTACTTC. Its protein is CASSLPFSHEQYF.

This chain uses TRBV5-1 with TRBJ2-6; D may be TRBD1 (6 bases). Germline CDR1 reads SGHRS; CDR2 reads YFSETQ. V was shortened by 4 bases and J by 0 bases, with 11 bases between the two germline ends. This CDR3 spans 16 amino acids. The DNA for the CDR3 is TGCGCCAGCAGCAGGACAGTAGGCTCTGGGGCCAACGTCCTGACTTTC. Protein product: CASSRTVGSGANVLTF.